Shown below are 3 T cell receptor beta chains from a single sample sequenced in a study of blood T cell repertoires in COVID-19. The protocol was immunoSEQ multiplex PCR, while the TCRdb copy is restricted to in-frame clones and leaves out a portion. The repertoire holds 200,000 to 300,000 clones, around 87% seen once, with around 5% in the top ten. The sample taken for sequencing was peripheral blood. These receptors all come from a woman aged 55 to 70 with COVID-19, enrolled during active disease.

This clone was observed a single time. This chain uses TRBV11-3 with TRBJ2-7; the D gene is possibly TRBD1 (6 bases). The CDR3 totals 14 residues. The ends were cut back, 4 bases at V and 5 bases at J, with 15 bases in the middle. The V gene's germline CDR1 is SGHNT and CDR2 YENEEA. CDR3 residues: CASSSWSGANEQYF. The CDR3 coding sequence is TGTGCCAGCAGCTCATGGTCAGGGGCCAACGAGCAGTACTTC.

In regard to this clone: The sample carries other DNA sequences with the same CDR3. J is TRBJ2-7 and V is TRBV3-1 (or the pseudogene TRBV3-2), with 11 bases lining up with TRBD2. The CDR3 is made up of 14 amino acids. Germline values: CDR1 LGHDT, CDR2 YNNKEL (reference sequence). V gave up 2 bases and J gave up 3 bases; unmatched junction bases: 0. Written as DNA, the CDR3 is TGTGCCAGCAGCCAAACTAGCGGGAGCTACGAGCAGTACTTC. This codes for CASSQTSGSYEQYF.

The chain links TRBV5-1 to TRBJ2-1; D perhaps matches TRBD1 (6 bases). The CDR3 runs to 14 residues. V was cut by 4 bases and J by 9 bases, with 17 bases left in between. CDR1 and CDR2 (germline): SGHRS, YFSETQ. CDR3 loop: CASSQTGNLPEQFF. DNA for the CDR3: TGCGCCAGCAGCCAAACAGGGAACCTACCTGAGCAGTTCTTC.